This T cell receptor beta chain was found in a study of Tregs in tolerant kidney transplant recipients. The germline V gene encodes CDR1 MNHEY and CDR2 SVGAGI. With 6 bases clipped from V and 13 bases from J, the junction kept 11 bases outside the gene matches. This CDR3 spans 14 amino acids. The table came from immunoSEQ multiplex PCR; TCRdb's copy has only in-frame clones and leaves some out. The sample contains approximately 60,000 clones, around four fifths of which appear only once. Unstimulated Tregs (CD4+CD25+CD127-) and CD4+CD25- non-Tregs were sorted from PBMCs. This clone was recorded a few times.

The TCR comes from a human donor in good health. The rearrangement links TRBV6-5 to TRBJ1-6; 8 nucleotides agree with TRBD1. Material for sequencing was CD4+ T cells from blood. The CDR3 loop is CASSRTGSLGPLHF. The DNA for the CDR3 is TGTGCCAGCAGCCGGACAGGGTCCTTGGGGCCCCTCCACTTT.